Sequencing of this TCR beta chain was carried out in a study of blood T cell repertoires in COVID-19. Study details: Specimens from acute and convalescent COVID-19 originated in the United States, Italy and Spain. PBMCs, B-cell-depleted T cells, or T cells provided the cDNA or gDNA that made up the material.

In the original processing: Amplification from reference gene primers served as the basis for estimated nucleated cell counts. The repertoire was sequenced with immunoSEQ multiplex PCR; TCRdb's copy has only in-frame clones and lacks some. The DNA was the basis for D and trimming; V, J and clone size are from that table. The profile shows about 240,000 clones, roughly four fifths of them singletons. This CDR3 has 13 amino acids. Trimming took 4 bases from V and 1 from J, leaving 6 bases between them. The germline CDR1 and CDR2 sequences are SNHLY and FYNNEI. This receptor was obtained from a woman over 75 with COVID-19, enrolled during active disease. The chain uses TRBV2 and TRBJ2-3; D gene ambiguous. Sequenced input: peripheral blood. The chain's CDR3 is CASSGERTDTQYF. CDR3 DNA sequence: TGTGCCAGCAGTGGAGAGCGCACAGATACGCAGTATTTT.